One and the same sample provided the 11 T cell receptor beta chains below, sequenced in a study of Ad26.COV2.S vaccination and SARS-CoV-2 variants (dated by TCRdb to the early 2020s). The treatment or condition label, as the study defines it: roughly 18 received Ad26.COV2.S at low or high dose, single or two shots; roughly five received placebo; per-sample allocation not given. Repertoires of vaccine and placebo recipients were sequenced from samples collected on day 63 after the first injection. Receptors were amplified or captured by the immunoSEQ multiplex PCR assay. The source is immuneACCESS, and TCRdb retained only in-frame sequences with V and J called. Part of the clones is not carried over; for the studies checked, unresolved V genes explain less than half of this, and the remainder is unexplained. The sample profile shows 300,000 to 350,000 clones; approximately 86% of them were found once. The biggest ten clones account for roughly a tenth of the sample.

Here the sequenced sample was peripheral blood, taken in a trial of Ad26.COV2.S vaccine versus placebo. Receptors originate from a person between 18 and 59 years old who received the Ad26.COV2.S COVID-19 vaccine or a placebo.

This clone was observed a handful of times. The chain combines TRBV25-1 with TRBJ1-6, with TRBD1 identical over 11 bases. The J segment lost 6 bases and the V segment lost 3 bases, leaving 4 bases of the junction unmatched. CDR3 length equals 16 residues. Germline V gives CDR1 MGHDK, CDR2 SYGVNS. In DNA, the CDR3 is TGTGCCAGCAGTGACGGACAGGGGGCTAGTAATTCACCCCTCCACTTT. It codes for CASSDGQGASNSPLHF.

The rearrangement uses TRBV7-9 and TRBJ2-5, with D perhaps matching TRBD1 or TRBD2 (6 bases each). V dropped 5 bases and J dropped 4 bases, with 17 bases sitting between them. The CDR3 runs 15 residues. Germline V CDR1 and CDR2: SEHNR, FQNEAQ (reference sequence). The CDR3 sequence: CASSAGHSRGETQYF. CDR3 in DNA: TGTGCCAGCAGCGCGGGACACTCTAGGGGAGAGACCCAGTACTTC.

This CDR3 reads CASSISGTEVYEQYF. In nucleotides, the CDR3 is TGTGCCAGTAGTATATCGGGGACAGAAGTCTACGAGCAGTACTTC. The V gene is TRBV19, the J gene TRBJ2-7; 7 bases are a match to TRBD1. J was trimmed by 3 bases and V by 2 bases; bases with no gene match: 7. CDR3 length equals 15 residues. Germline CDR1 is LNHDA and CDR2 is SQIVND (reference sequence).

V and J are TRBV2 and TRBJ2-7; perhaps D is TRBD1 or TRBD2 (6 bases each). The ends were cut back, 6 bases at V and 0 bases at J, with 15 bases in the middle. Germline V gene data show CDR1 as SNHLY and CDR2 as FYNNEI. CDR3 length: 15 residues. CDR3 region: CASRVRGQNSYEQYF. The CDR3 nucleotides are TGTGCCAGCAGGGTCCGGGGGCAGAACTCCTACGAGCAGTACTTC.

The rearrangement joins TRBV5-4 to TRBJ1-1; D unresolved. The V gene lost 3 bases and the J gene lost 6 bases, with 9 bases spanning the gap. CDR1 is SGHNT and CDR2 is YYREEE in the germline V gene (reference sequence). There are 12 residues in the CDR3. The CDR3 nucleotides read TGTGCCAGCAGCTCCCATGCATCTGAAGCTTTCTTT. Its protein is CASSSHASEAFF.

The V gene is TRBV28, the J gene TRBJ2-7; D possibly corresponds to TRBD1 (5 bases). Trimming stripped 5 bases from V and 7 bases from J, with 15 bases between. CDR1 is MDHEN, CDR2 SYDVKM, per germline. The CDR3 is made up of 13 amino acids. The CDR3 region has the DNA TGTGCCAGCAGTCGGACCAGGGCCTGGGAGCAGTACTTC. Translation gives CASSRTRAWEQYF.

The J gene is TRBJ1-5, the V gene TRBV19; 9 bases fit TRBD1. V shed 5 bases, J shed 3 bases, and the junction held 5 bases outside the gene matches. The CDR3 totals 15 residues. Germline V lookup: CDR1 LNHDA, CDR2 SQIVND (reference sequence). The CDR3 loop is CASSAWDRDNQPQHF. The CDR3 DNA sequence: TGTGCCAGTAGTGCATGGGACAGGGACAATCAGCCCCAGCATTTT.

The CDR3 DNA sequence: TGTGCCAGCAGCGGGACAGGGATAAGTGGCTACACCTTC. It is translated as CASSGTGISGYTF. The chain recombines TRBV5-4 with TRBJ1-2; 9 bases match TRBD1. J lost 7 bases, V lost 4 bases, and 5 bases had no gene match. Germline V gene data show CDR1 as SGHNT and CDR2 as YYREEE (reference sequence). The CDR3 length is 13 residues.

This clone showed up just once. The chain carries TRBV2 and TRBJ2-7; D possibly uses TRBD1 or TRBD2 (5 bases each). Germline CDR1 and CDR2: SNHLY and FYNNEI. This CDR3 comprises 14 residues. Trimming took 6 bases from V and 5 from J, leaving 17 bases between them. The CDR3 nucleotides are TGTGCCAGCAGGATTTCCGGGGCAACTCACGAGCAGTACTTC. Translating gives CASRISGATHEQYF.

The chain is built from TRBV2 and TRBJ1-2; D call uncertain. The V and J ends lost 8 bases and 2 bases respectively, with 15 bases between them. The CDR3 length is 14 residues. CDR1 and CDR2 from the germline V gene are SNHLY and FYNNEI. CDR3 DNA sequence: TGTGCCAGCTCCACCAGGTCACACAACTATGGCTACACCTTC. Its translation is CASSTRSHNYGYTF.

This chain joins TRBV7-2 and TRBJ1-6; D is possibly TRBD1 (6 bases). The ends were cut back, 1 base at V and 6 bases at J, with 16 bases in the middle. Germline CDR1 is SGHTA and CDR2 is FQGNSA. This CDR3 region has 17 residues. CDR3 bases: TGTGCCAGCAGCTTAGGGATTTTTGGGGGCCGTAATTCACCCCTCCACTTT. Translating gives CASSLGIFGGRNSPLHF.